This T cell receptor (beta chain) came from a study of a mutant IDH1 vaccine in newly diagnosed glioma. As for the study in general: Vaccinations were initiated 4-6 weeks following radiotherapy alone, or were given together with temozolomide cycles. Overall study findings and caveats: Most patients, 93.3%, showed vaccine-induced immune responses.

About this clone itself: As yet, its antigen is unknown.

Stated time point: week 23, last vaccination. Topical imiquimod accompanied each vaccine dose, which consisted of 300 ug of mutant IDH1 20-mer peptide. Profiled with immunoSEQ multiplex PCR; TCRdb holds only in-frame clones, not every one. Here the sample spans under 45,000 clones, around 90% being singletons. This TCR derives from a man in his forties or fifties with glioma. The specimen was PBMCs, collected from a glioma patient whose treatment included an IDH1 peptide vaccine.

DNA for the CDR3: TGTGCCAGCAGCTCTCCGGGGGGGAGTGTTAGCGAGCAGTACTTC. Amino acids: CASSSPGGSVSEQYF. The rearrangement joins TRBV7-9 to TRBJ2-7; 8 bases match TRBD2. The CDR3 has 15 amino acids. V shed 4 bases and J 6 bases; nucleotides not matched to a gene: 11. Germline CDR1 reads SEHNR; CDR2 reads FQNEAQ (reference sequence).